This is a list of T cell receptor beta chains from one sample in a study of blood T cell repertoires in COVID-19. Sequencing used immunoSEQ multiplex PCR; TCRdb keeps in-frame clones, though not all of them. The data show approximately 300,000 clones, about nine tenths seen once. The sample was peripheral blood. The receptors were sampled from a man aged 50-60 years with active or convalescent COVID-19. Each CDR3 is given with its conserved first and last residue. D genes are given only for firm matches. Where a row states a size, it is once, few, many or the class of an expanded clone; other rows omit it.

D,size,V,J,CDR3,DNA
TRBD1,NA,TRBV18,TRBJ1-3,CASSPQGDTIYF,TGTGCCAGCTCACCCCAGGGGGACACCATATATTTT
NA,NA,TRBV7-2,TRBJ2-7,CASSLARGGLRYEQYF,TGTGCCAGCAGCTTAGCGCGGGGCGGGCTCCGCTACGAGCAGTACTTC
NA,once,TRBV6-5,TRBJ1-4,CASTPGTPNEKLFF,TGTGCCAGCACCCCCGGGACTCCCAATGAAAAACTGTTTTTT
NA,NA,TRBV28,TRBJ2-7,CASSAMTSSVLYEQYF,TGTGCCAGCAGTGCCATGACTAGTAGCGTCCTCTACGAGCAGTACTTC
NA,NA,TRBV30,TRBJ1-1,CAWTTDRNTEAFF,TGTGCCTGGACCACGGACAGAAACACTGAAGCTTTCTTT
TRBD1,NA,TRBV7-9,TRBJ2-5,CASSLGTGKETQYF,TGTGCCAGCAGCTTAGGGACAGGGAAAGAGACCCAGTACTTC
NA,NA,TRBV6-1,TRBJ1-2,CASSESSGRPSPGYGYTF,TGTGCCAGCAGTGAAAGTTCCGGGAGACCATCGCCCGGCTATGGCTACACCTTC
TRBD1,NA,TRBV18,TRBJ1-1,CASSRQGRNTEAFF,TGTGCCAGCTCGCGACAGGGGAGGAACACTGAAGCTTTCTTT
NA,NA,TRBV2,TRBJ1-6,CASSGSYNSPLHF,TGTGCCAGCAGTGGCAGCTATAATTCACCCCTCCACTTT
NA,NA,TRBV20-1,TRBJ1-1,CSAAGATEAFF,TGCAGTGCTGCAGGGGCCACTGAAGCTTTCTTT
TRBD1,NA,TRBV6-6,TRBJ2-1,CASALTGGRNNEQFF,TGTGCCAGCGCCCTAACAGGGGGCCGAAACAATGAGCAGTTCTTC
TRBD1,NA,TRBV19,TRBJ1-5,CASSVTGGNQPQHF,TGTGCCAGTAGTGTAACAGGGGGCAATCAGCCCCAGCATTTT
TRBD1,NA,TRBV18,TRBJ2-7,CASSPDRVEQYF,TGTGCCAGCTCACCAGACAGGGTTGAGCAGTACTTC
NA,NA,TRBV6-5,TRBJ2-7,CASSPYGRKYEQYF,TGTGCCAGCAGTCCCTACGGCAGGAAGTACGAGCAGTACTTC
TRBD2,NA,TRBV4-3,TRBJ2-1,CASSQDLGGGPSNEQFF,TGCGCCAGCAGCCAAGATCTAGGCGGGGGACCCTCCAATGAGCAGTTCTTC
NA,NA,TRBV23-1,TRBJ1-1,CASTPCPGCKAFF,TGCGCCAGCACCCCCTGTCCAGGGTGCAAAGCTTTCTTT
TRBD2,NA,TRBV11-2,TRBJ2-7,CASSLGRLASYEQYF,TGTGCCAGCAGCTTAGGCCGACTAGCCAGCTACGAGCAGTACTTC
NA,once,TRBV7-3,TRBJ2-1,CASSTTRDNEQFF,TGTGCCAGCAGCACTACTAGAGACAATGAGCAGTTCTTC
TRBD1,once,TRBV11-3,TRBJ2-1,CASSSDRVSYNEQFF,TGTGCCAGCAGCTCAGACAGGGTTTCCTACAATGAGCAGTTCTTC
TRBD1,NA,TRBV5-4,TRBJ1-4,CASSLGTGRDEKLFF,TGTGCCAGCAGCTTAGGGACAGGGAGGGATGAAAAACTGTTTTTT
NA,NA,TRBV28,TRBJ1-5,CASSPSTGQFNQPQHF,TGTGCCAGCAGTCCCTCCACAGGACAGTTCAATCAGCCCCAGCATTTT
TRBD2,NA,TRBV6-2/TRBV6-3,TRBJ2-7,CASSIPGLAYSYEQYF,TGTGCCAGCAGCATACCGGGACTAGCCTACTCCTACGAGCAGTACTTC
TRBD2,NA,TRBV6-5,TRBJ2-3,CASTPLAGVGDTQYF,TGTGCCAGCACCCCCCTAGCGGGAGTTGGAGATACGCAGTATTTT
TRBD2,NA,TRBV19,TRBJ2-3,CASSLLLAGGPSDTQYF,TGTGCCAGTAGTCTGCTTTTAGCGGGAGGGCCGTCAGATACGCAGTATTTT
TRBD1,once,TRBV27,TRBJ2-7,CASSRGQGAEQYF,TGTGCCAGCAGTCGGGGACAGGGTGCCGAGCAGTACTTC
TRBD1,once,TRBV6-1,TRBJ1-2,CASSEVLLPGQDYGYTF,TGTGCCAGCAGTGAAGTCCTCCTTCCGGGACAGGACTATGGCTACACCTTC
TRBD1,NA,TRBV7-9,TRBJ1-6,CASSWTGGYNSPLHF,TGTGCCAGCAGTTGGACAGGTGGATATAATTCACCCCTCCACTTT
NA,NA,TRBV6-5,TRBJ1-5,CASSYNRDNQPQHF,TGTGCCAGCAGTTACAACAGGGACAATCAGCCCCAGCATTTT
TRBD2,NA,TRBV11-2,TRBJ2-5,CASSFWLAGDGGQETQYF,TGTGCCAGCAGCTTCTGGCTAGCGGGAGATGGGGGCCAAGAGACCCAGTACTTC
NA,NA,TRBV29-1,TRBJ1-1,CSVGEQGNTEAFF,TGCAGCGTTGGGGAACAGGGGAACACTGAAGCTTTCTTT
NA,NA,TRBV2,TRBJ1-1,CASSAGVMNTEAFF,TGTGCCAGCAGTGCCGGGGTCATGAACACTGAAGCTTTCTTT
NA,NA,TRBV4-3,TRBJ2-2,CASSQGAGRTVTGELFF,TGCGCCAGCAGCCAAGGGGCAGGGAGGACGGTAACCGGGGAGCTGTTTTTT
TRBD1,NA,TRBV9,TRBJ2-5,CASSGTGVRETQYF,TGTGCCAGCAGCGGGACAGGGGTGAGGGAGACCCAGTACTTC
TRBD1,few,TRBV5-1,TRBJ1-6,CASSLSGQGNSPLHF,TGCGCCAGCAGCTTATCGGGACAGGGTAATTCACCCCTCCACTTT
TRBD2,NA,TRBV6-5,TRBJ2-1,CASSLAGDHYNEQFF,TGTGCCAGCAGCCTAGCGGGAGATCACTACAATGAGCAGTTCTTC
NA,NA,TRBV6-2/TRBV6-3,TRBJ1-1,CASSYVPGTEAFF,TGTGCCAGCAGTTACGTTCCAGGGACTGAAGCTTTCTTT
TRBD1,NA,TRBV19,TRBJ1-4,CASSARGRGTNEKLFF,TGTGCCAGTAGTGCCAGGGGGCGCGGAACTAATGAAAAACTGTTTTTT
NA,NA,TRBV28,TRBJ1-2,CASSLSPGNGYTF,TGTGCCAGCAGTTTATCTCCAGGGAACGGCTACACCTTC
TRBD1,NA,TRBV6-6,TRBJ2-2,CASRTRQGVTGELFF,TGTGCCAGCAGAACCCGACAGGGGGTCACCGGGGAGCTGTTTTTT
NA,NA,TRBV11-2,TRBJ2-5,CASSQGDRDWETQYF,TGTGCCAGCAGCCAAGGAGACAGGGACTGGGAGACCCAGTACTTC
NA,NA,TRBV27,TRBJ2-5,CASSPRPGQETQYF,TGTGCCAGCAGCCCGCGACCAGGCCAAGAGACCCAGTACTTC
TRBD1,NA,TRBV7-3,TRBJ1-2,CASSLGQGGYYGYTF,TGTGCCAGCAGCTTAGGACAGGGAGGGTACTATGGCTACACCTTC
TRBD1,once,TRBV10-3,TRBJ1-5,CAISESYLQGSNQPQHF,TGTGCCATCAGTGAGTCCTACTTACAGGGGAGCAATCAGCCCCAGCATTTT
NA,once,TRBV9,TRBJ1-5,CASSVDPREPQHF,TGTGCCAGCAGCGTAGACCCTCGGGAGCCCCAGCATTTT
TRBD1,NA,TRBV19,TRBJ1-4,CASTQTGVNEKLFF,TGTGCCAGTACCCAGACAGGGGTCAATGAAAAACTGTTTTTT
NA,NA,TRBV5-1,TRBJ1-3,CASSAVSRGLTGNTIYF,TGCGCCAGCAGCGCCGTCTCCAGGGGATTGACTGGAAACACCATATATTTT
NA,few,TRBV7-2,TRBJ1-6,CASSLIGDSPLHF,TGTGCCAGCAGCTTAATCGGGGATTCACCCCTCCACTTT
NA,NA,TRBV19,TRBJ2-5,CASSIDPTPGQETQYF,TGTGCCAGTAGTATAGACCCGACTCCGGGACAAGAGACCCAGTACTTC